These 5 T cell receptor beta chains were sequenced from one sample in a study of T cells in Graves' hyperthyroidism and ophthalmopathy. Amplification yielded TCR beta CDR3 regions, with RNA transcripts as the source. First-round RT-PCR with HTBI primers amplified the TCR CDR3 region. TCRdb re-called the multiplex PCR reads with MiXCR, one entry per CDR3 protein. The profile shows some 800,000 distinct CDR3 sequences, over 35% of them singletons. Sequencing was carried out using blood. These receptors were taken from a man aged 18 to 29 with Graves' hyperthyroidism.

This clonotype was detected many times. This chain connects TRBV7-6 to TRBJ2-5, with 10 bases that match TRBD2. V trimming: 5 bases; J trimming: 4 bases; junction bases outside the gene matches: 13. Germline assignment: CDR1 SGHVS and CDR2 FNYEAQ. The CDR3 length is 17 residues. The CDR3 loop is CASSQQWSGGAGETQYF. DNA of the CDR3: TGTGCCAGCAGCCAGCAATGGAGCGGGGGGGCCGGAGAGACCCAGTACTTC.

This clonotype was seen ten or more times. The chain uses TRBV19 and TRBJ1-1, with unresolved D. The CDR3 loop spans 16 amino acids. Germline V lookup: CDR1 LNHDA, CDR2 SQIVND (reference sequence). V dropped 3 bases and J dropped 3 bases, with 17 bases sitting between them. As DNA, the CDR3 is TGTGCCAGTAGTATCGGTGCGTTTGGGATTCACACTGAAGCTTTCTTT. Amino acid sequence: CASSIGAFGIHTEAFF.

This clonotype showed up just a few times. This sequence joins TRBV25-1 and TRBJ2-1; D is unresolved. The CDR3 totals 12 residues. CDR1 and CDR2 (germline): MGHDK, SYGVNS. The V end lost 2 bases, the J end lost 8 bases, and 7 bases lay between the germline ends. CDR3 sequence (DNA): TGTGCCAGCAGTGAAGCTGGGTATGAGCAGTTCTTC. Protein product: CASSEAGYEQFF.

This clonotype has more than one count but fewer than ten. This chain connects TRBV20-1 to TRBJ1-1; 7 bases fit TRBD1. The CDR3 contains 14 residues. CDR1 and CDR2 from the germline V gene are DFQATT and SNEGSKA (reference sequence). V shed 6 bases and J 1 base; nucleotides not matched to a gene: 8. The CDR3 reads CSAKGQTGNTEAFF. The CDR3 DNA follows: TGCAGTGCCAAGGGACAGACTGGGAACACTGAAGCTTTCTTT.

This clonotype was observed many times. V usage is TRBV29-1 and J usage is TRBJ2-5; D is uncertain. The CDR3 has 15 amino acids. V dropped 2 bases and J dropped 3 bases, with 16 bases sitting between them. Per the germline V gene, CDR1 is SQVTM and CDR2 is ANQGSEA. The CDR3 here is CSVETLEVEEETQYF. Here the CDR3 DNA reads TGCAGCGTTGAAACCCTCGAGGTAGAGGAAGAGACCCAGTACTTC.